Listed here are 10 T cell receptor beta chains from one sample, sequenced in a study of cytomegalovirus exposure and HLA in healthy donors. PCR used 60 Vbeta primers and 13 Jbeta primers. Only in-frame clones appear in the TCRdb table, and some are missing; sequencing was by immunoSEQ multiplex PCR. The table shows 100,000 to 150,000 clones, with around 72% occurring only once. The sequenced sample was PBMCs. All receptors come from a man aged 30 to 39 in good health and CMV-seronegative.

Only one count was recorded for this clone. The CDR3 loop is CASSQVLAGGRKAGELFF. The CDR3 DNA is TGCGCCAGCAGCCAAGTGTTGGCAGGGGGGCGGAAGGCCGGGGAGCTGTTTTTT. V and J are TRBV4-3 and TRBJ2-2, with D perhaps TRBD1 (7 bases). Trimming removed 1 base from V and 6 bases from J, with 21 bases in between. CDR1 and CDR2 (germline): LGHNA, YSLEER. The CDR3 length is 18 residues.

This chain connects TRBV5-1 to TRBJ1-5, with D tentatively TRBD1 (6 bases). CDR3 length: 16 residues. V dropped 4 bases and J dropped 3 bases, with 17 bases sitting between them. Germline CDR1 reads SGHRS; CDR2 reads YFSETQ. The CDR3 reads CASSAWPGENNQPQHF. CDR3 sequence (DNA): TGCGCCAGCAGCGCATGGCCAGGGGAAAACAATCAGCCCCAGCATTTT.

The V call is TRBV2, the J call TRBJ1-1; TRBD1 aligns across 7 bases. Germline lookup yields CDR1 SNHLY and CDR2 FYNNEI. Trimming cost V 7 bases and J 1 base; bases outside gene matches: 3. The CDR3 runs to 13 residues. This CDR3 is CASKWDRNTEAFF. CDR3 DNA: TGTGCCAGCAAATGGGACAGGAACACTGAAGCTTTCTTT.

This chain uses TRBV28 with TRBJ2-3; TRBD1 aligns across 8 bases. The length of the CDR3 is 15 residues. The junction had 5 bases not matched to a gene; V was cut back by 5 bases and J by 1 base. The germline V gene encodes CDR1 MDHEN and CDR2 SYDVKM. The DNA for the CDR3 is TGTGCCAGCAGTGACCGGGGACAGGGCACAGATACGCAGTATTTT. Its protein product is CASSDRGQGTDTQYF. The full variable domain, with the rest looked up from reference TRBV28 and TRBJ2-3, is DVKVTQSSRYLVKRTGEKVFLECVQDMDHENMFWYRQDPGLGLRLIYFSYDVKMKEKGDIPEGYSVSREKKERFSLILESASTNQTSMYLCASSDRGQGTDTQYFGPGTRLTVL.

CDR3 sequence reads: CASSWGLVGEQFF. The CDR3 DNA is TGTGCCAGCAGCTGGGGACTAGTCGGTGAGCAGTTCTTC. The genes are TRBV7-3 and TRBJ2-1, with TRBD2 identical over 8 bases. This CDR3 comprises 13 residues. Germline CDR1 and CDR2: SGHTA and FQGTGA. V lost 4 bases to trimming and J lost 9 bases; unmatched junction nucleotides: 5.

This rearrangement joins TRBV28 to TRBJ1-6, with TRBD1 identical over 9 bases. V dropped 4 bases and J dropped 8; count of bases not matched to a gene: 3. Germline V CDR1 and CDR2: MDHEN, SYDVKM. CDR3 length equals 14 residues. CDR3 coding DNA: TGTGCCAGCAGTTCGGGACAGGGATATTCACCCCTCCACTTT. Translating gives CASSSGQGYSPLHF. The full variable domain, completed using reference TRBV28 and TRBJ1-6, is DVKVTQSSRYLVKRTGEKVFLECVQDMDHENMFWYRQDPGLGLRLIYFSYDVKMKEKGDIPEGYSVSREKKERFSLILESASTNQTSMYLCASSSGQGYSPLHFGNGTRLTVT.

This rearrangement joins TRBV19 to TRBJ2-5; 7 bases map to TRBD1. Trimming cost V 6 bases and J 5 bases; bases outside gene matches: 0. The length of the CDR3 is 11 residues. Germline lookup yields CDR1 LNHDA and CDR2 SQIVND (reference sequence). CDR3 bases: TGTGCCAGTAGGACAGGGGAGACCCAGTACTTC. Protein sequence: CASRTGETQYF.

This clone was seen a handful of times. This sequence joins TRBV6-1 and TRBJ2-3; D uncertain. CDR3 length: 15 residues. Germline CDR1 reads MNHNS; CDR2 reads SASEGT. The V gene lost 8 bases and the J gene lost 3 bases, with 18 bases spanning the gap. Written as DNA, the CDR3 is TGTGCCAGCGGATGGGCTACCTTAAGGACAGATACGCAGTATTTT. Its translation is CASGWATLRTDTQYF.

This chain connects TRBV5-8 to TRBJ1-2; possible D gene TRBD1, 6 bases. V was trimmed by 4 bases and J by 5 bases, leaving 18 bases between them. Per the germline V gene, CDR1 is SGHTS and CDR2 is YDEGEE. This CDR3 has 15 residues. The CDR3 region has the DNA TGTGCCAGCAGCCGAACCCGGGACATATTGTATGGCTACACCTTC. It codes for CASSRTRDILYGYTF.

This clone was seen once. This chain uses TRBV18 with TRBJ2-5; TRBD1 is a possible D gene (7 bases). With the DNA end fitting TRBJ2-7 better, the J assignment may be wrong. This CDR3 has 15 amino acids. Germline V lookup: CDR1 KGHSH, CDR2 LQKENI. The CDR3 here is CASSPWDRLDYEQYF. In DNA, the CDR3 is TGTGCCAGCTCACCCTGGGACAGACTAGACTACGAGCAGTACTTC.